A single sample is the source of the 25 T cell receptor beta chains below, sequenced in a study of cytomegalovirus exposure and HLA in healthy donors. A multiplex PCR was run with 60 Vbeta primers and 13 Jbeta primers. The method was immunoSEQ multiplex PCR; TCRdb's version includes in-frame clones alone and lacks a portion of them. The sample holds over 100,000 clones, over 75% seen once. Sequencing was done on a sample of PBMCs. All receptors come from a man under 40 in good health and CMV-seronegative.

The count of this clone is one. V is TRBV28 and J is TRBJ2-1; D perhaps matches TRBD1 (6 bases). This CDR3 is 14 amino acids long. The V and J ends lost 2 bases and 4 bases respectively, with 9 bases between them. Germline assignment: CDR1 MDHEN and CDR2 SYDVKM. The CDR3 DNA follows: TGTGCCAGCAGTTTACCGACAGGTTACAATGAGCAGTTCTTC. It is translated as CASSLPTGYNEQFF. Looking up the rest from reference TRBV28 and TRBJ2-1 gives the full variable domain: DVKVTQSSRYLVKRTGEKVFLECVQDMDHENMFWYRQDPGLGLRLIYFSYDVKMKEKGDIPEGYSVSREKKERFSLILESASTNQTSMYLCASSLPTGYNEQFFGPGTRLTVL.

This chain connects TRBV5-4 to TRBJ2-2; weak D call: TRBD1 (5 bases). Germline V lookup: CDR1 SGHNT, CDR2 YYREEE (reference sequence). The V gene lost 4 bases and the J gene lost 1 base, with 11 bases spanning the gap. This CDR3 comprises 15 residues. The CDR3 DNA reads as TGTGCCAGCAGCAAGACAGAGTTGAACACCGGGGAGCTGTTTTTT. Translated: CASSKTELNTGELFF.

The chain combines TRBV28 with TRBJ2-7, with D perhaps matching TRBD2 (6 bases). Germline CDR1 is MDHEN and CDR2 is SYDVKM. This CDR3 region has 13 residues. The V gene lost 6 bases and the J gene lost 3 bases, with 12 bases spanning the gap. The CDR3 DNA is TGTGCCAGCAGCTGGGCGGGAAACTACGAGCAGTACTTC. Translating it yields CASSWAGNYEQYF.

About this clone: The DNA is left out, because the CDR3 cannot be placed on it with certainty; the CDR3 is given as TCRdb lists it. This sequence joins TRBV6-5 and TRBJ1-2. Per the germline V gene, CDR1 is MNHEY and CDR2 is SVGAGI. Ends included, the CDR3 has 13 residues. Here the CDR3 reads CASSSSGSYGYTF.

This clone appeared a single time. The V gene is TRBV7-9, the J gene TRBJ2-7, with a tentative D call TRBD1 (5 bases). Germline CDR1 is SEHNR and CDR2 is FQNEAQ (reference sequence). The ends were cut back, 4 bases at V and 7 bases at J, with 11 bases in the middle. The CDR3 is 12 amino acids. CDR3 coding DNA: TGTGCCAGCAGCTACTCAGGGCGTGAGCAGTACTTC. Protein product: CASSYSGREQYF. The whole variable domain, remainder taken from reference TRBV7-9 and TRBJ2-7, is DTGVSQNPRHKITKRGQNVTFRCDPISEHNRLYWYRQTLGQGPEFLTYFQNEAQLEKSRLLSDRFSAERPKGSFSTLEIQRTEQGDSAMYLCASSYSGREQYFGPGTRLTVT.

The chain combines TRBV30 with TRBJ2-2; TRBD2 is a possible D gene (5 bases). CDR1 GTSNPN and CDR2 SVGIG come from the germline V gene (reference sequence). The CDR3 has 15 residues. The V and J ends lost 0 bases and 8 bases respectively, with 16 bases between them. The CDR3 sequence: CAWSVTLAGAGELFF. The DNA of the CDR3 is TGTGCCTGGAGTGTCACCCTAGCCGGAGCGGGGGAGCTGTTTTTT.

The chain uses TRBV2 and TRBJ1-1, with 8 bases that match TRBD1. The V gene end was trimmed by 6 bases and the J gene end by 8 bases; junction bases not matched to a gene: 14. This CDR3 comprises 15 residues. The germline V gene encodes CDR1 SNHLY and CDR2 FYNNEI. CDR3 amino acids: CASRGEGQGIWEAFF. CDR3 nucleotide sequence: TGTGCCAGCAGAGGTGAAGGACAGGGAATTTGGGAAGCTTTCTTT.

CDR3 residues: CASSLQGPSTDTQYF. For the CDR3, the DNA is TGCGCCAGCAGCTTACAGGGGCCAAGCACAGATACGCAGTATTTT. The V call is TRBV5-1, the J call TRBJ2-3, with 7 bases that match TRBD1. This CDR3 has 15 amino acids. V dropped 2 bases and J dropped 0; count of bases not matched to a gene: 3. Germline V gene data show CDR1 as SGHRS and CDR2 as YFSETQ.

This chain uses TRBV7-8 with TRBJ1-1; D may be TRBD1 (5 bases). V lost 4 bases, J lost 4 bases, and 16 bases lay in between. This CDR3 comprises 15 residues. In germline, CDR1 is SGHVS, CDR2 FQNEAQ. CDR3 DNA sequence: TGTGCCAGCAGCTCACGTTCCCCAGGGTCCACTGAAGCTTTCTTT. Protein: CASSSRSPGSTEAFF.

The chain links TRBV30 to TRBJ2-5; 7 nucleotides align to TRBD1. Trimming removed 4 bases from V and 2 bases from J; junction bases left unmatched: 4. CDR3 length: 13 amino acids. The germline V gene encodes CDR1 GTSNPN and CDR2 SVGIG (reference sequence). The CDR3, as DNA: TGTGCCTGGAACCGGGACAGACAAGAGACCCAGTACTTC. Its protein product is CAWNRDRQETQYF. Full variable domain (rest looked up from reference TRBV30 and TRBJ2-5): SQTIHQWPATLVQPVGSPLSLECTVEGTSNPNLYWYRQAAGRGLQLLFYSVGIGQISSEVPQNLSASRPQDRQFILSSKKLLLSDSGFYLCAWNRDRQETQYFGPGTRLLVL.

The chain couples TRBV27 to TRBJ2-7; D is unresolved. V was shortened by 6 bases and J by 5 bases, with 14 bases between the two germline ends. The CDR3 is made up of 13 amino acids. The germline V gene encodes CDR1 MNHEY and CDR2 SMNVEV (reference sequence). CDR3 nucleotide sequence: TGTGCCAGCAGACGAAGTGGAGAGGACGAGCAGTACTTC. Translation: CASRRSGEDEQYF.

The chain joins TRBV9 to TRBJ2-1; TRBD2 is a possible D gene (6 bases). Trimming shortened V by 0 bases and J by 7 bases, and 14 bases separated the two germline ends. The CDR3 has 15 residues. CDR1 is SGDLS, CDR2 YYNGEE, per germline. The chain's CDR3 is CASSVGGASLNEQFF. In nucleotides, the CDR3 is TGTGCCAGCAGCGTAGGCGGGGCTAGCTTAAATGAGCAGTTCTTC.

This rearrangement joins TRBV5-6 to TRBJ1-1; D is unclear. CDR1 is SGHDT and CDR2 is YYEEEE in the germline V gene. V was pared by 0 bases and J by 0 bases, with 6 bases between. This CDR3 has 14 residues. CDR3 sequence: CASSLVVLNTEAFF. CDR3 nucleotide sequence: TGTGCCAGCAGCTTGGTAGTCTTGAACACTGAAGCTTTCTTT.

V usage is TRBV19 and J usage is TRBJ2-1, with 11 positions matching TRBD1. This CDR3 region has 14 residues. Germline V gene lookup returns CDR1 LNHDA and CDR2 SQIVND (reference sequence). Germline trimming cut 10 bases from V and 10 bases from J; bases unmatched to any gene: 12. This chain's CDR3 is CATRKDRGQVEQFF. The CDR3 DNA follows: TGTGCCACTAGAAAGGACAGGGGGCAGGTGGAGCAGTTCTTC.

V usage is TRBV7-6 and J usage is TRBJ2-1; D remains unclear. Trimming took 3 bases from V and 0 from J, leaving 6 bases between them. The CDR3 has 14 residues. Germline values: CDR1 SGHVS, CDR2 FNYEAQ. Here the CDR3 reads CASSFISSYNEQFF. In DNA form, the CDR3 reads TGTGCCAGCAGCTTTATTTCCTCCTACAATGAGCAGTTCTTC.

The rearrangement links TRBV5-1 to TRBJ1-1, with D tentatively TRBD1 (5 bases). Germline CDR1 is SGHRS and CDR2 is YFSETQ. V was cut by 2 bases and J by 3 bases, with 8 bases left in between. The CDR3 runs to 13 residues. The CDR3 bases are TGCGCCAGCAGCTTCATAGGGGACACTGAAGCTTTCTTT. The encoded protein is CASSFIGDTEAFF.

V and J are TRBV7-3 and TRBJ1-1; 10 nucleotides align to TRBD1. Per the germline V gene, CDR1 is SGHTA and CDR2 is FQGTGA. The CDR3 is 16 residues long. The trim removed 3 bases at V and 4 bases at J, leaving 8 bases unmatched. The CDR3 loop reads CASSLTGGAVATEAFF. The CDR3 nucleotides read TGTGCCAGCAGCTTGACAGGGGGCGCGGTGGCCACTGAAGCTTTCTTT.

The rearrangement uses TRBV19 and TRBJ1-2; a possible D gene is TRBD1 (6 bases). The CDR3 runs to 13 residues. V lost 6 bases to trimming and J lost 7 bases, with 15 bases between them. Per germline, CDR1 LNHDA and CDR2 SQIVND (reference sequence). CDR3 residues: CASRNSGTSGYTF. The CDR3 bases are TGTGCCAGTAGGAATTCCGGGACATCTGGCTACACCTTC.

The chain couples TRBV28 to TRBJ1-2, with D unclear. From germline, CDR1 is MDHEN and CDR2 SYDVKM. Trimming removed 7 bases from V and 3 bases from J, with 6 bases in between. The CDR3 is made up of 11 amino acids. The CDR3 sequence is CASTGDYGYTF. CDR3 DNA sequence: TGTGCCAGCACCGGTGACTATGGCTACACCTTC.

The DNA of the CDR3 is TGTGCCAGCAGCCAAGCGGTTCATCAGCCCCAGCATTTT. Translating gives CASSQAVHQPQHF. The chain is built from TRBV4-2 and TRBJ1-5; D gene uncertain. Germline loops: CDR1 LGHNA, CDR2 YNFKEQ. The CDR3 sequence is 13 residues long. V dropped 1 base and J dropped 5 bases, with 6 bases sitting between them.

The chain recombines TRBV19 with TRBJ2-2, with a weak D call TRBD2 (6 bases). The CDR3 extends over 16 amino acids. CDR1 is LNHDA, CDR2 SQIVND, per germline (reference sequence). V lost 3 bases and J lost 2, with 13 bases in between. CDR3 nucleotides: TGTGCCAGTAGTATTTGGGCTAGCGATAACACCGGGGAGCTGTTTTTT. Residues: CASSIWASDNTGELFF. Supplemented by reference TRBV19 and TRBJ2-2, the full variable domain reads DGGITQSPKYLFRKEGQNVTLSCEQNLNHDAMYWYRQDPGQGLRLIYYSQIVNDFQKGDIAEGYSVSREKKESFPLTVTSAQKNPTAFYLCASSIWASDNTGELFFGEGSRLTVL.

CDR3 in DNA: TGTGCCAGCACTCCCCCTTCCGGGCCCGGGGGGGCCGGGGCAGATACGCAGTATTTT. Protein product: CASTPPSGPGGAGADTQYF. The rearrangement joins TRBV28 to TRBJ2-3; 8 bases are shared with TRBD2. The CDR3 runs 19 residues. Losses at the gene ends were 7 bases for V and 4 bases for J; bases not matched to a gene: 22. CDR1 MDHEN and CDR2 SYDVKM come from the germline V gene.

The rearrangement links TRBV27 to TRBJ2-1; TRBD2 agrees at 9 bases. Losses at the gene ends were 2 bases for V and 2 bases for J; bases not matched to a gene: 7. Germline V gives CDR1 MNHEY, CDR2 SMNVEV (reference sequence). The CDR3 loop spans 17 amino acids. The CDR3 nucleotides read TGTGCCAGCAGTTTAAATCGGGCGGGGGGGCCCTACAATGAGCAGTTCTTC. Protein: CASSLNRAGGPYNEQFF.

This clone showed up just a few times. V gene TRBV10-3 combines with J gene TRBJ2-2; the D gene is possibly TRBD2 (5 bases). V lost 3 bases and J lost 1, with 15 bases in between. CDR3 size: 17 residues. CDR1 is ENHRY and CDR2 is SYGVKD in the germline V gene. The CDR3 nucleotides are TGTGCCATCAGTGATCTCCGGACGGGGAAGAACACCGGGGAGCTGTTTTTT. It codes for CAISDLRTGKNTGELFF.

The V gene is TRBV7-9, the J gene TRBJ1-1; a possible D gene is TRBD1 (5 bases). Deletions cut 9 bases from V and 5 bases from J, with 16 bases between. The CDR3 has 13 amino acids. Per germline, CDR1 SEHNR and CDR2 FQNEAQ (reference sequence). Here the CDR3 DNA reads TGTGCCAGTATCAGGGTGAGTCATACTGAAGCTTTCTTT. Its translation: CASIRVSHTEAFF.